One TCR beta chain is described in this entry. The entry originates in a study of blood T cell repertoires in COVID-19. On the study more broadly: Samples representing acute and convalescent COVID-19 were sourced from the United States, Italy and Spain.

The junction had 9 bases not matched to a gene; V was cut back by 1 base and J by 5 bases. CDR1 is SGHRS and CDR2 is YFSETQ in the germline V gene. The CDR3 sequence is 15 residues long. Original methodology: Quantification of nucleated cells was approximated via reference gene primer amplification. Profiled with immunoSEQ multiplex PCR; TCRdb holds only in-frame clones, not every one. V, J and clone size are those of that table, while D and trimming were read from the DNA. The sample has 540,000 or so clones, about 88% seen once. The Seattle patients joined while their infection was active and were tracked longitudinally afterward.

The sequence derives from a woman aged 50 to 60 with COVID-19, enrolled during active disease. The genes are TRBV5-1 and TRBJ2-7; 7 nucleotides agree with TRBD2. Sequences were obtained from peripheral blood. CDR3 nucleotides: TGCGCCAGCAGCTTGAGTCCTAGCGGATCCCACGAGCAGTACTTC. Its translation: CASSLSPSGSHEQYF.